The sequence of this T cell receptor beta chain was determined in a study of T cell repertoires in cytomegalovirus infection. About the research overall: Well-studied HLA-B-restricted epitopes and recently identified HLA-C-restricted epitopes of CMV were both used in the study. It can be stated that public TCR beta signatures indicated CMV infection as well as a matching HLA type. The study, taken as a whole, reports: Accumulated public TCR beta family frequency recognized individuals carrying CMV together with the relevant HLA. The ex vivo response was dominated by HLA-C-restricted CMV-specific TCR beta clonotypes.

This clonotype was picked up one time. Its antigen is currently unknown. TCRdb independently ran MiXCR on the reads; one entry per CDR3 protein. The data hold around 710,000 distinct CDR3 sequences, with 25% to 30% observed a single time. CDR3 size: 15 residues. Trimming took 0 bases from V and 5 from J, leaving 16 bases between them. Per the germline V gene, CDR1 is DFQATT and CDR2 is SNEGSKA (reference sequence). The gene calls are TRBV20-1 and TRBJ1-1, with D possibly being TRBD1 (5 bases). The sequencing used cultured CD8+ T cells from PBMCs, collected from culture after CMV antigen stimulation. This clonotype was obtained from a human donor in good health (CMV status not recorded). Some clones in this sample may be carry-over from other donors' samples. The CDR3 DNA reads TGCAGTGCTAGAGATGTGGAGGGGTGGCAGACTGAAGCTTTCTTT. Its translation is CSARDVEGWQTEAFF.